These T cell receptor beta chains were read from a single sample in a study of blood T cell repertoires in COVID-19. Libraries were prepared by immunoSEQ multiplex PCR; TCRdb keeps only in-frame clonotypes and omits some of them. The sample has some 420,000 clones, around 91% seen once; the top ten hold around 1.1%. Sequencing was carried out using PBMCs or T cells enriched from blood (not recorded which). These receptor sequences come from a man aged 25-40 years who had recovered from COVID-19. Both conserved end residues are trimmed from each CDR3. Each record gives: clone size, V gene, J gene, CDR3 protein. Size tells how often a clone was seen (once, few, many) or the class of an expanded clone, and some rows leave it out.

.	TRBV18	TRBJ1-1	ASSRAVTEAF
.	TRBV4-1	TRBJ2-2	ASSQVRGLNTGELF
.	TRBV3-1/TRBV3-2	TRBJ2-7	ASSQAGTGPYEQY
.	TRBV15	TRBJ1-6	ATSRDYESYNSPLH
.	TRBV6-5	TRBJ2-3	ASSYSGSTDTQY
once	TRBV30	TRBJ1-3	AWARQGVGDTIY
.	TRBV19	TRBJ2-1	ASSVGLAGVEQF
.	TRBV12-3/TRBV12-4	TRBJ1-2	ASSHGQSYGYT
.	TRBV29-1	TRBJ1-1	SVLLLTGGTEAF
.	TRBV18	TRBJ2-7	ASSPPGARRYEQY
.	TRBV5-1	TRBJ2-5	ASSFDSLQETQY
.	TRBV19	TRBJ1-5	ASSPTGSNQPQH
.	TRBV5-6	TRBJ1-5	ASSLARGDQPQH
.	TRBV29-1	TRBJ2-1	SVIVTEDGYEQF
.	TRBV7-9	TRBJ2-2	ASSPGTGVFTGELF
.	TRBV27	TRBJ2-3	ASSLDSGSGTDTQY
.	TRBV19	TRBJ2-2	ASSMGQGNTGELF
.	TRBV19	TRBJ2-1	ASLQGEPYNEQF
.	TRBV7-7	TRBJ2-1	ASSLYAGGYNEQF
.	TRBV6-2/TRBV6-3	TRBJ2-3	ASSYSTSGRHADTQY
.	TRBV12-5	TRBJ2-3	ASGSGQGQTHTQY
.	TRBV9	TRBJ2-2	ASSPNTGQVTGELF
.	TRBV6-5	TRBJ2-7	ASSYKLGEY
.	TRBV3-1/TRBV3-2	TRBJ2-3	ASSQADRGNTQY
.	TRBV10-1	TRBJ1-1	ASRKDRYGDTEAF
.	TRBV10-2	TRBJ2-5	ASKRGQQETQY
.	TRBV6-1	TRBJ1-1	ASSEGAGADTEAF
once	TRBV27	TRBJ2-1	ASKMTGESPYNEQF
.	TRBV28	TRBJ1-1	ASSFIRTANTEAF
few	TRBV6-5	TRBJ2-6	ASGQGTGANVLT
.	TRBV7-2	TRBJ1-3	ASSLLGGSGNTIY
.	TRBV18	TRBJ2-3	ASSPRFATSGTDTQY
.	TRBV5-1	TRBJ2-1	ASSPTSGTGSEQF
few	TRBV5-5	TRBJ2-7	ASSPLSGMGYEQY
.	TRBV7-9	TRBJ1-2	ASSLAPAGKVGYT
.	TRBV19	TRBJ1-1	ASSWGGDTEAF
.	TRBV2	TRBJ2-7	ASMAGGPYEQY
.	TRBV19	TRBJ1-6	ASKKTGGKYNSPLH
.	TRBV4-1	TRBJ2-5	ASSHPSTSGQETQY
.	TRBV24-1	TRBJ1-2	ATSDRVGYT
.	TRBV28	TRBJ2-4	ASSLEGSIQY